This is a list of T cell receptor beta chains from one sample in a study of blood T cell repertoires in COVID-19. Sequencing was performed with immunoSEQ multiplex PCR; in TCRdb, only in-frame clones are kept and a portion is missing. The sample yields a few hundred thousand clones, roughly four fifths seen once. The sample was PBMCs or T cells enriched from blood (not recorded which). The receptors come from a man aged 45-65 years who had recovered from COVID-19. The CDR3 runs from the conserved cysteine through the conserved F or W. Each record gives: D gene, CDR3 length, V gene, J gene, CDR3 protein, CDR3 DNA. The D gene is left open where the match is weak.

D: .; length: 13; V: TRBV12-3/TRBV12-4; J: TRBJ1-1; CDR3: CASSPVGGTEAFF; DNA: TGTGCCAGCAGTCCCGTGGGGGGCACTGAAGCTTTCTTT
D: .; length: 12; V: TRBV12-3/TRBV12-4; J: TRBJ2-7; CDR3: CASGETRYEQYF; DNA: TGTGCCAGCGGAGAGACTCGCTACGAGCAGTACTTC
D: TRBD2; length: 19; V: TRBV19; J: TRBJ2-7; CDR3: CASSYQAGTSGAPQMAQYF; DNA: TGTGCCAGTAGTTATCAAGCCGGGACTAGCGGGGCCCCACAAATGGCGCAGTACTTC
D: .; length: 14; V: TRBV6-5; J: TRBJ1-2; CDR3: CASSRDKGSYGYTF; DNA: TGTGCCAGCAGTCGGGACAAAGGTAGCTATGGCTACACCTTC
D: .; length: 12; V: TRBV4-3; J: TRBJ1-2; CDR3: CASSQDRVGYTF; DNA: TGCGCCAGCAGCCAAGACAGGGTTGGCTACACCTTC
D: .; length: 15; V: TRBV19; J: TRBJ2-3; CDR3: CASSIRNLAQTTQYF; DNA: TGTGCCAGTAGTATACGGAATCTAGCACAGACTACGCAGTATTTT
D: .; length: 13; V: TRBV24-1; J: TRBJ2-7; CDR3: CATSATGSYEQYF; DNA: TGTGCCACCAGTGCTACGGGGAGCTACGAGCAGTACTTC
D: .; length: 13; V: TRBV18; J: TRBJ1-1; CDR3: CASSPAGEDEAFF; DNA: TGTGCCAGCTCACCAGCGGGAGAAGATGAAGCTTTCTTT
D: .; length: 14; V: TRBV30; J: TRBJ1-2; CDR3: CAWNPGVVHYGYTF; DNA: TGTGCCTGGAATCCAGGGGTGGTGCATTATGGCTACACCTTC
D: .; length: 13; V: TRBV3-1/TRBV3-2; J: TRBJ1-1; CDR3: CASSQTGNTEAFF; DNA: TGTGCCAGCAGCCAAACGGGGAACACTGAAGCTTTCTTT
D: .; length: 15; V: TRBV5-4; J: TRBJ2-3; CDR3: CASSRTVGITDTQYF; DNA: TGTGCCAGCAGCCGGACAGTCGGTATCACAGATACGCAGTATTTT
D: TRBD1; length: 15; V: TRBV7-9; J: TRBJ2-1; CDR3: CASTIKDRGSNEQFF; DNA: TGTGCCAGCACCATTAAGGACAGGGGCTCCAATGAGCAGTTCTTC
D: TRBD1; length: 15; V: TRBV6-5; J: TRBJ2-7; CDR3: CASSFVRDSFYEQYF; DNA: TGTGCCAGCAGTTTTGTCCGGGACAGTTTCTACGAGCAGTACTTC
D: TRBD1; length: 19; V: TRBV5-4; J: TRBJ1-6; CDR3: CASSLGTGAASSYNSPLHF; DNA: TGTGCCAGCAGCTTGGGGACAGGGGCCGCCAGCTCCTATAATTCACCCCTCCACTTT
D: .; length: 19; V: TRBV10-1; J: TRBJ1-4; CDR3: CASSESEVFRTSPNEKLFF; DNA: TGCGCCAGCAGTGAGTCTGAGGTTTTCCGAACCTCACCTAATGAAAAACTGTTTTTT
D: .; length: 14; V: TRBV3-1/TRBV3-2; J: TRBJ2-5; CDR3: CASSPPGVWETQYF; DNA: TGTGCCAGCAGCCCTCCAGGCGTCTGGGAGACCCAGTACTTC
D: TRBD2; length: 15; V: TRBV27; J: TRBJ2-2; CDR3: CASRAKRAGPGELFF; DNA: TGTGCCAGCAGAGCGAAGCGAGCGGGACCCGGGGAGCTGTTTTTT
D: .; length: 11; V: TRBV19; J: TRBJ2-2; CDR3: CASSSIGELFF; DNA: TGTGCCAGTAGCAGTATCGGGGAGCTGTTTTTT
D: TRBD2; length: 14; V: TRBV7-8; J: TRBJ2-1; CDR3: CASSRTSGRREQFF; DNA: TGTGCCAGCAGTCGGACTAGCGGGCGTAGGGAGCAGTTCTTC